This passage covers 25 T cell receptor beta chains from one sample sequenced in a study of blood T cell repertoires in COVID-19. Clones were sequenced by immunoSEQ multiplex PCR, and TCRdb holds only the in-frame ones, with some missing. The sample has 200,000 or so clones; roughly 80% are singletons. The sequenced material came from peripheral blood. Receptors originate from a woman of 80 years or more with COVID-19, enrolled during active disease.

The table lists this clone with a count of one. This rearrangement joins TRBV5-1 to TRBJ2-2; a weak D match, TRBD2 (6 bases). V lost 4 bases and J 1 base, leaving 8 bases between the germline ends. Germline V gene lookup returns CDR1 SGHRS and CDR2 YFSETQ. The CDR3 has 14 residues. The CDR3 bases are TGCGCCAGCAGCAAGGGACTGAACACCGGGGAGCTGTTTTTT. Protein sequence: CASSKGLNTGELFF.

This chain connects TRBV15 to TRBJ1-2; 9 nucleotides match TRBD1. Trimming removed 5 bases from V and 7 bases from J; junction bases left unmatched: 11. Per germline, CDR1 LNHNV and CDR2 YYDKDF (reference sequence). The CDR3 consists of 15 residues. As DNA, the CDR3 is TGTGCCACCAGCTATATACAGGGGGCGCAGATTGGCTACACCTTC. It is translated as CATSYIQGAQIGYTF.

The chain carries TRBV18 and TRBJ2-7; D is perhaps TRBD2 (5 bases). The germline CDR1 and CDR2 sequences are KGHSH and LQKENI. The CDR3 extends over 14 amino acids. The germline V and J ends were trimmed by 2 bases and 1 base, with 9 bases remaining between them. The CDR3 sequence: CASSPGGRSYEQYF. The CDR3 DNA reads as TGTGCCAGCTCACCAGGCGGGCGGTCCTACGAGCAGTACTTC.

CDR3 in amino acids: CAIKGEGNTGELFF. In DNA, the CDR3 is TGTGCCATCAAGGGGGAAGGAAACACCGGGGAGCTGTTTTTT. This chain connects TRBV10-3 to TRBJ2-2; D is possibly TRBD1 (6 bases). The CDR3 length is 14 residues. The ends were cut back, 7 bases at V and 2 bases at J, with 11 bases in the middle. Germline values: CDR1 ENHRY, CDR2 SYGVKD.

Concerning this clone: One end of the junction fails to match germline, which may point to a read error. The rearrangement links TRBV28 to TRBJ2-5; D call uncertain. The V gene's germline CDR1 is MDHEN and CDR2 SYDVKM. The CDR3 loop spans 14 amino acids. This CDR3 reads CAGSPSGPQETQYF. DNA for the CDR3: TGTGCCGGCAGTCCCTCTGGGCCCCAAGAGACCCAGTACTTC.

The V call is TRBV12-3 or TRBV12-4, the J call TRBJ2-2; D call uncertain. With 6 bases removed from V and 4 bases from J, the gap between germline ends came to 9 bases. This CDR3 has 13 amino acids. CDR3 in amino acids: CASRKAGTGELFF. In DNA, the CDR3 is TGTGCCAGCAGAAAAGCAGGCACCGGGGAGCTGTTTTTT.

The chain links TRBV27 to TRBJ2-1, with 7 bases matching TRBD2. J lost 7 bases, V lost 11 bases, and 11 bases had no gene match. Germline values: CDR1 MNHEY, CDR2 SMNVEV (reference sequence). The CDR3 contains 13 residues. The CDR3 nucleotides read TGTGCCTCCCAGGGTGGGGGGGGGAATGAGCAGTTCTTC. Its translation: CASQGGGGNEQFF.

This chain uses TRBV27 with TRBJ1-1; TRBD1 might be the D (6 bases). This CDR3 region has 14 residues. Trimming removed 6 bases from V and 8 bases from J, with 19 bases in between. Germline CDR1 MNHEY, CDR2 SMNVEV (reference sequence). Here the CDR3 DNA reads TGTGCCAGCAGGCCTCTGGGGGCGTGGGGCGAAGCTTTCTTT. Residues: CASRPLGAWGEAFF.

This rearrangement joins TRBV6-2 or TRBV6-3 to TRBJ2-1, with 9 bases fitting TRBD1. The CDR3 totals 17 residues. Per germline, CDR1 MNHEY and CDR2 SVGEGT. V was pared by 5 bases and J by 7 bases, with 15 bases of the junction left unmatched. CDR3 region: CASSPFTGTGKKNEQFF. DNA of the CDR3: TGTGCCAGCAGTCCATTTACCGGGACAGGGAAGAAGAATGAGCAGTTCTTC.

The chain recombines TRBV9 with TRBJ1-5; D is undetermined. Trimming left V 3 bases short and J 7 bases short, with 11 bases between. This CDR3 has 13 amino acids. Germline loops: CDR1 SGDLS, CDR2 YYNGEE. CDR3 nucleotide sequence: TGTGCCAGCAGCGCAGCGGACCGGCAGCCCCAGCATTTT. Its translation is CASSAADRQPQHF. The entire variable domain, with the rest obtained from reference TRBV9 and TRBJ1-5, is as follows: DSGVTQTPKHLITATGQRVTLRCSPRSGDLSVYWYQQSLDQGLQFLIQYYNGEERAKGNILERFSAQQFPDLHSELNLSSLELGDSALYFCASSAADRQPQHFGDGTRLSIL.

This clone appeared a few times. The rearrangement joins TRBV11-2 to TRBJ1-1, with TRBD1 identical over 11 bases. With V trimmed by 7 bases and J by 13 bases, 17 bases remained unmatched. The CDR3 length is 15 residues. Germline CDR1 and CDR2: SGHAT and FQNNGV. The CDR3 DNA sequence: TGTGCCAGCACCGACATAAGGACAGGGGGCTTAAAGGGTTTCTTT. As protein: CASTDIRTGGLKGFF.

The rearrangement links TRBV5-4 to TRBJ2-5; tentatively, D is TRBD2 (5 bases). Trimming cost V 4 bases and J 3 bases, with 13 bases left between them. Germline V gene lookup returns CDR1 SGHNT and CDR2 YYREEE (reference sequence). This CDR3 region has 14 residues. The chain's CDR3 is CASSMIGGKETQYF. The CDR3 DNA reads TGTGCCAGCAGCATGATAGGAGGCAAAGAGACCCAGTACTTC.

The J gene is TRBJ1-2, the V gene TRBV28; D unresolved. Trimming pared 8 bases from V and 5 bases from J, leaving 6 bases between. Germline CDR1 and CDR2: MDHEN and SYDVKM. This CDR3 comprises 10 residues. The CDR3 DNA is TGTGCCAGCGGAGATTATGGCTACACCTTC. It yields the protein CASGDYGYTF.

The chain employs TRBV28 and TRBJ1-5; possibly TRBD1 for D (6 bases). Germline V lookup: CDR1 MDHEN, CDR2 SYDVKM. The CDR3 sequence is 17 residues long. The ends were cut back, 4 bases at V and 5 bases at J, with 21 bases in the middle. The CDR3 DNA is TGTGCCAGCAGTTCGGCAGGGGCCCCACCTGGCGATCAGCCCCAGCATTTT. Amino acids: CASSSAGAPPGDQPQHF.

This chain links TRBV28 with TRBJ1-1; D is unresolved. Trimming removed 1 base at V and 1 base at J, with 10 bases between. Germline V gene data show CDR1 as MDHEN and CDR2 as SYDVKM. The CDR3 spans 15 residues. The CDR3 coding sequence is TGTGCCAGCAGTTTATCTCACAGTCAGAACACTGAAGCTTTCTTT. Its protein is CASSLSHSQNTEAFF.

This chain connects TRBV6-6 to TRBJ1-4, with D hard to call. Germline-derived CDR1 and CDR2 are MNHNY and SVGAGI (reference sequence). Trimming removed 2 bases at V and 8 bases at J, with 9 bases between. The CDR3 consists of 13 residues. Here the CDR3 DNA reads TGTGCCAGCAGTTACGTCTCCGTGGAAAAACTGTTTTTT. Its translation: CASSYVSVEKLFF.

The rearrangement links TRBV10-3 to TRBJ1-5; D perhaps matches TRBD1 (5 bases). There are 13 residues in the CDR3. Germline V gene lookup returns CDR1 ENHRY and CDR2 SYGVKD. Trimming left V 5 bases short and J 6 bases short, with 11 bases between. The DNA of the CDR3 is TGTGCCATCAGTCAGGGCGGGAGTCAGCCCCAGCATTTT. Translated: CAISQGGSQPQHF.

The chain carries TRBV6-5 and TRBJ1-1; D is possibly TRBD1 (6 bases). Trimming stripped 0 bases from V and 7 bases from J, with 15 bases between. The germline gives CDR1 MNHEY, CDR2 SVGAGI. There are 15 residues in the CDR3. The CDR3 DNA is TGTGCCAGCAGTTACTCGAGGCAGGGGAAGGGTGAAGCTTTCTTT. Translation: CASSYSRQGKGEAFF.

This sequence joins TRBV19 and TRBJ1-4; 7 nucleotides line up with TRBD1. Germline CDR1 is LNHDA and CDR2 is SQIVND (reference sequence). The CDR3 length is 14 residues. With V trimmed by 11 bases and J by 5 bases, 11 bases remained unmatched. Here the CDR3 DNA reads TGTGCCGCCGGACGGGACAGCCGAAATGAAAAACTGTTTTTT. It yields the protein CAAGRDSRNEKLFF.

V and J are TRBV5-1 and TRBJ1-1, with D perhaps TRBD1 (6 bases). The V end was cut by 0 bases, the J end by 1 base, with 13 bases between. Germline V gives CDR1 SGHRS, CDR2 YFSETQ. The length of the CDR3 is 16 residues. The CDR3 reads CASSLGAKGQNTEAFF. In DNA, the CDR3 is TGCGCCAGCAGCTTGGGGGCAAAGGGACAGAACACTGAAGCTTTCTTT.

The gene calls are TRBV6-2 or TRBV6-3 and TRBJ2-2; 7 bases align to TRBD1. CDR3 size: 16 residues. The junction had 6 bases not matched to a gene; V was cut back by 5 bases and J by 0 bases. CDR1 MNHEY and CDR2 SVGEGT come from the germline V gene. The CDR3 nucleotides are TGTGCCAGCAGTCGATGGACAGGCTCGAACACCGGGGAGCTGTTTTTT. Protein sequence: CASSRWTGSNTGELFF.

The V gene is TRBV6-1, the J gene TRBJ1-6; a weak D match, TRBD1 (6 bases). V gave up 4 bases and J gave up 0 bases, with 13 bases separating them. The germline CDR1 and CDR2 sequences are MNHNS and SASEGT. This CDR3 region has 17 residues. CDR3: CASSARQASSYNSPLHF. CDR3 bases: TGTGCCAGCAGTGCACGACAGGCGAGCTCCTATAATTCACCCCTCCACTTT.

This chain uses TRBV5-6 with TRBJ1-2, with 9 bases fitting TRBD1. The CDR3 length is 15 residues. Germline CDR1 is SGHDT and CDR2 is YYEEEE. V dropped 4 bases and J dropped 8; count of bases not matched to a gene: 12. The CDR3 DNA reads TGTGCCAGCAGCGCTCGCGGGACAGGGTCGCAGGGCTACACCTTC. Its translation is CASSARGTGSQGYTF. Complete variable domain (other parts from reference TRBV5-6 and TRBJ1-2): DAGVTQSPTHLIKTRGQQVTLRCSPKSGHDTVSWYQQALGQGPQFIFQYYEEEERQRGNFPDRFSGHQFPNYSSELNVNALLLGDSALYLCASSARGTGSQGYTFGSGTRLTVV.

CDR3 protein: CASSPGQVTDTQYF. The DNA of the CDR3 is TGTGCCAGCAGCCCGGGACAGGTCACAGATACGCAGTATTTT. V usage is TRBV7-2 and J usage is TRBJ2-3, with 8 bases that match TRBD1. Germline trimming cut 5 bases from V and 2 bases from J; bases unmatched to any gene: 3. Germline-derived CDR1 and CDR2 are SGHTA and FQGNSA. CDR3 length equals 14 residues.

This clone turned up a few times. The CDR3: CASSSSRGINEKLFF. CDR3 DNA sequence: TGTGCCAGCAGTTCATCTCGGGGGATTAATGAAAAACTGTTTTTT. The chain links TRBV28 to TRBJ1-4; tentative D call: TRBD1 (5 bases). V was trimmed by 4 bases and J by 4 bases, leaving 13 bases between them. The CDR3 runs 15 residues. CDR1 is MDHEN, CDR2 SYDVKM, per germline.